What follows are 11 T cell receptor beta chains derived from one specimen sequenced in a study of cytomegalovirus exposure and HLA in healthy donors. PCR was performed using 60 Vbeta and 13 Jbeta primers. TCRdb's copy holds only in-frame clones and misses some; the assay was immunoSEQ multiplex PCR. The sample lists 130,000 to 150,000 clones, around 80% seen once, with over 9.5% in the top ten. The specimen sequenced was PBMCs. Source of these receptors: a woman in her sixties or seventies in good health and CMV-seropositive.

This sequence joins TRBV6-5 and TRBJ1-2; D call uncertain. CDR3 length: 14 residues. Germline CDR1 reads MNHEY; CDR2 reads SVGAGI. V lost 6 bases and J lost 5, with 16 bases in between. CDR3 sequence (DNA): TGTGCCAGCAGCCCGACACGGCAAATTTATGGCTACACCTTC. Its translation is CASSPTRQIYGYTF.

The genes are TRBV11-3 and TRBJ2-5; D remains unclear. Trimming removed 5 bases at V and 5 bases at J, with 12 bases between. Looked up from germline, CDR1 is SGHNT and CDR2 is YENEEA. The CDR3 contains 13 residues. The CDR3 reads CASSPPGSETQYF. The CDR3 region has the DNA TGTGCCAGCAGCCCTCCCGGGTCGGAGACCCAGTACTTC.

The chain joins TRBV7-2 to TRBJ2-2, with no clear D. The assigned J gene may be wrong: the sequence end matches TRBJ1-3 better. The CDR3 is 14 residues long. CDR1 is SGHTA and CDR2 is FQGNSA in the germline V gene. The CDR3: CASSFVGSGNTIYF. The CDR3 DNA reads as TGTGCCAGCAGCTTCGTCGGGTCGGGAAACACCATATATTTT.

The J gene is TRBJ1-2, the V gene TRBV27; D might be TRBD1 (6 bases). V gave up 5 bases and J gave up 4 bases, with 14 bases separating them. Germline V gives CDR1 MNHEY, CDR2 SMNVEV (reference sequence). The CDR3 is 14 residues long. The CDR3 coding sequence is TGTGCCAGCAGTCCGGACAGTAATTTCTATGGCTACACCTTC. Translated, it gives CASSPDSNFYGYTF.

CDR3 DNA: TGCGCCAGCAGCTTGGCTGGTCTAGCGGGCTCCTACGAGCAGTACTTC. As protein: CASSLAGLAGSYEQYF. This chain uses TRBV5-1 with TRBJ2-7; 8 bases fit TRBD2. V was clipped by 0 bases and J by 0 bases; unmatched bases: 5. CDR1 is SGHRS, CDR2 YFSETQ, per germline. The CDR3 consists of 16 residues. Complete variable domain (other parts from reference TRBV5-1 and TRBJ2-7): KAGVTQTPRYLIKTRGQQVTLSCSPISGHRSVSWYQQTPGQGLQFLFEYFSETQRNKGNFPGRFSGRQFSNSRSEMNVSTLELGDSALYLCASSLAGLAGSYEQYFGPGTRLTVT.

This chain connects TRBV6-5 to TRBJ2-7, with 8 bases aligning to TRBD2. This CDR3 is built from 16 residues. V trimming: 0 bases; J trimming: 4 bases; junction bases outside the gene matches: 8. Germline CDR1 reads MNHEY; CDR2 reads SVGAGI. The CDR3 loop reads CASSYSWGAGEYEQYF. DNA of the CDR3: TGTGCCAGCAGTTACTCCTGGGGAGCGGGAGAATACGAGCAGTACTTC.

The chain couples TRBV19 to TRBJ1-4; no clear D. Germline CDR1 is LNHDA and CDR2 is SQIVND (reference sequence). The CDR3 length is 15 residues. V gave up 3 bases and J gave up 5 bases, with 13 bases separating them. The CDR3 nucleotides read TGTGCCAGTAGTATTCTTTCAGTTCGCAATGAAAAACTGTTTTTT. Its translation is CASSILSVRNEKLFF. The full variable domain, its missing parts supplied by reference TRBV19 and TRBJ1-4, is DGGITQSPKYLFRKEGQNVTLSCEQNLNHDAMYWYRQDPGQGLRLIYYSQIVNDFQKGDIAEGYSVSREKKESFPLTVTSAQKNPTAFYLCASSILSVRNEKLFFGSGTQLSVL.

This chain joins TRBV13 and TRBJ2-3, with D tentatively TRBD1 (5 bases). Per the germline V gene, CDR1 is PRHDT and CDR2 is FYEKMQ (reference sequence). V gave up 5 bases and J gave up 2 bases, with 11 bases separating them. The CDR3 extends over 14 amino acids. The CDR3 DNA reads as TGTGCCAGCAGCCTGGACACGTACACAGATACGCAGTATTTT. Residues: CASSLDTYTDTQYF.

The rearrangement links TRBV29-1 to TRBJ1-3; D might be TRBD1 (6 bases). This CDR3 has 13 residues. In germline, CDR1 is SQVTM, CDR2 ANQGSEA. The V gene lost 7 bases and the J gene lost 2 bases, with 12 bases spanning the gap. CDR3 sequence (DNA): TGCAGCGCTTGGGGGCCCGCTGGAAACACCATATATTTT. Protein: CSAWGPAGNTIYF.

This rearrangement joins TRBV6-5 to TRBJ2-1; TRBD1 matches at 12 bases. Germline trimming cut 2 bases from V and 9 bases from J; bases unmatched to any gene: 5. Germline-derived CDR1 and CDR2 are MNHEY and SVGAGI. This CDR3 contains 15 residues. Here the CDR3 DNA reads TGTGCCAGCAGTTACCCGGGACAGGGGGCTAGTGAGCAGTTCTTC. Translating gives CASSYPGQGASEQFF.

The chain carries TRBV10-3 and TRBJ2-7; 11 nucleotides line up with TRBD2. Germline V gene lookup returns CDR1 ENHRY and CDR2 SYGVKD. Losses at the gene ends were 11 bases for V and 6 bases for J; bases not matched to a gene: 15. CDR3 size: 15 residues. The CDR3 loop is CAVRQPIAGGSEQYF. CDR3 in DNA: TGTGCCGTCCGCCAACCCATAGCGGGAGGGTCCGAGCAGTACTTC.